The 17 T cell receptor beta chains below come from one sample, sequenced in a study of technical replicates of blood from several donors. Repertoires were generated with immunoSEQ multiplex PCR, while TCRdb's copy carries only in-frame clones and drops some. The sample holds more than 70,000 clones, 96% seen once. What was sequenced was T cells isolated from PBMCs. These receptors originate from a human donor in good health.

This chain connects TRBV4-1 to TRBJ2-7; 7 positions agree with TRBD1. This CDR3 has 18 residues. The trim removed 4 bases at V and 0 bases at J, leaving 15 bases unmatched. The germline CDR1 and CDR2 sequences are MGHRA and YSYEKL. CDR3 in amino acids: CASSPISYRDSSSYEQYF. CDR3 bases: TGCGCCAGCAGCCCTATCTCATACCGGGACAGTAGCTCCTACGAGCAGTACTTC.

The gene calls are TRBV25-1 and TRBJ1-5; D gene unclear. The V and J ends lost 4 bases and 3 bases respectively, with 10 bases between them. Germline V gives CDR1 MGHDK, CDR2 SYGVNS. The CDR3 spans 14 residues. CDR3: CASSAGFSNQPQHF. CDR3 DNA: TGTGCCAGCAGTGCCGGGTTTTCCAATCAGCCCCAGCATTTT.

CDR3 nucleotide sequence: TGTGCCAGTAGTATGGGCCGGACAGGGAAAGGCTACGAGCAGTACTTC. This encodes CASSMGRTGKGYEQYF. V usage is TRBV19 and J usage is TRBJ2-7; the match to TRBD1 covers 8 bases. Trimming at V came to 3 bases and at J to 3 bases, leaving 10 bases not matched to a gene. The CDR3 sequence is 16 residues long. Germline V gene lookup returns CDR1 LNHDA and CDR2 SQIVND (reference sequence).

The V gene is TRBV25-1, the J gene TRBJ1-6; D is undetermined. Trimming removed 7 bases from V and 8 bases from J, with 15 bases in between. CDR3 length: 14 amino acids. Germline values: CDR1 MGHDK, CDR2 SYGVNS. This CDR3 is CASIRTGEYSPLHF. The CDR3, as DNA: TGTGCCAGCATTCGGACCGGGGAGTATTCACCCCTCCACTTT.

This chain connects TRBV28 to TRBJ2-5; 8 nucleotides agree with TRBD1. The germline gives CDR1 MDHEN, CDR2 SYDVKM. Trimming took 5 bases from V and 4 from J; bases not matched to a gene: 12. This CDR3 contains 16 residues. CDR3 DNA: TGTGCCAGCAGTAGCAACAGGGGGTTATCGATAGAGACCCAGTACTTC. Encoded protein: CASSSNRGLSIETQYF.

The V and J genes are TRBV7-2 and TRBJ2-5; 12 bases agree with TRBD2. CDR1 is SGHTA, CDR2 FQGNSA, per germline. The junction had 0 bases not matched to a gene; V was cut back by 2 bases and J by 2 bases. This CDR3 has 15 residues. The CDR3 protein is CASSLLAGGQETQYF. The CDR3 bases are TGTGCCAGCAGCTTACTAGCGGGGGGGCAAGAGACCCAGTACTTC.

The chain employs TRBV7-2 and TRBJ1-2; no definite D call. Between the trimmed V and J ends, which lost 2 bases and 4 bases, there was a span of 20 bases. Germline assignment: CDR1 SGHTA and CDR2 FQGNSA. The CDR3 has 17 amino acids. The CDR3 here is CASSLTPTRAASYGYTF. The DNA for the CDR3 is TGTGCCAGCAGCTTAACCCCAACTAGGGCAGCTTCCTATGGCTACACCTTC.

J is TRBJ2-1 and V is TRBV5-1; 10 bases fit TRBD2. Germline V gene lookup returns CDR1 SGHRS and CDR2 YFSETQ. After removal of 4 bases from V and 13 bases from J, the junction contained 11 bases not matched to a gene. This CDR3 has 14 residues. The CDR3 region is CASSPGTSVVVQFF. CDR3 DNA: TGCGCCAGCAGCCCTGGGACTAGCGTAGTTGTTCAGTTCTTC.

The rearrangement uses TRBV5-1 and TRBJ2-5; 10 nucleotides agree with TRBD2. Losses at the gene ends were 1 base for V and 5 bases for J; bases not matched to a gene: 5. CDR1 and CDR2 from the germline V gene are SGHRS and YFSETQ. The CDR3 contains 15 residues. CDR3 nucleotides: TGCGCCAGCAGCTTGTCCACTAGCGGGGAGGAGACCCAGTACTTC. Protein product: CASSLSTSGEETQYF.

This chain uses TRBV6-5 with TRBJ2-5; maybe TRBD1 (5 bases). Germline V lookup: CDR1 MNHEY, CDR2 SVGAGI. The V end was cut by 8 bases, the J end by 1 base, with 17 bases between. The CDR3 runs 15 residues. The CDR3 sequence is CASGQTNEAQETQYF. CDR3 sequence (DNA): TGTGCCAGCGGACAAACGAATGAAGCCCAAGAGACCCAGTACTTC.

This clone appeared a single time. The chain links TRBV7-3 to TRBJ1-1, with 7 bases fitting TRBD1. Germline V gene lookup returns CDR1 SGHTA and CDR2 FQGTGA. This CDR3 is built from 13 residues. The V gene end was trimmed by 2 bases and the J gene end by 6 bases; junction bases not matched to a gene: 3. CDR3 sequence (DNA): TGTGCCAGCAGCTTAGGAGGGGGCTCTGAAGCTTTCTTT. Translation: CASSLGGGSEAFF.

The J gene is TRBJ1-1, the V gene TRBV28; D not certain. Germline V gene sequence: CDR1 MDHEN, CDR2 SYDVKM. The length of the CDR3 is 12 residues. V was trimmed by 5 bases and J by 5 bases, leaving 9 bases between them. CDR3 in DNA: TGTGCCAGCAGTCCCGTTATTACTGAAGCTTTCTTT. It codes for CASSPVITEAFF. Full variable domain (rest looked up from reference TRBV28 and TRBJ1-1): DVKVTQSSRYLVKRTGEKVFLECVQDMDHENMFWYRQDPGLGLRLIYFSYDVKMKEKGDIPEGYSVSREKKERFSLILESASTNQTSMYLCASSPVITEAFFGQGTRLTVV.

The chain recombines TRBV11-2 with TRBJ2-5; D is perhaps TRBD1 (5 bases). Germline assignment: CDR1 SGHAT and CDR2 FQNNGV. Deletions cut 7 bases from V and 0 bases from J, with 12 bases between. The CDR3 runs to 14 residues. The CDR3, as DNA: TGTGCCAGCATGCAGGGTCCGTACCAAGAGACCCAGTACTTC. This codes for CASMQGPYQETQYF.

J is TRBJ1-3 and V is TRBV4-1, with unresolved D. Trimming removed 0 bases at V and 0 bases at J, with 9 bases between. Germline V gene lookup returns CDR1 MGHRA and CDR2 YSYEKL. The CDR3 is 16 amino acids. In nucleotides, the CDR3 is TGCGCCAGCAGCCAAGAACAGCTGAGCTCTGGAAACACCATATATTTT. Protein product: CASSQEQLSSGNTIYF.

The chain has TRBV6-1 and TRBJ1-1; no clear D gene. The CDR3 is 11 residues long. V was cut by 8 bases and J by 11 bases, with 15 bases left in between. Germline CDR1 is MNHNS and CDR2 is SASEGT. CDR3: CASVHITEAFF. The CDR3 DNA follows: TGTGCCAGCGTTCACATAACGGAGGCTTTCTTT.

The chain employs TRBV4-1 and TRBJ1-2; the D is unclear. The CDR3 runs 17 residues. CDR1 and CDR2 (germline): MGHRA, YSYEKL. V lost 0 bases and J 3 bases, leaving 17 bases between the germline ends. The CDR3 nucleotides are TGCGCCAGCAGCCAAGATCGCGGGCAGGTTGCGCACTATGGCTACACCTTC. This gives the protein CASSQDRGQVAHYGYTF.

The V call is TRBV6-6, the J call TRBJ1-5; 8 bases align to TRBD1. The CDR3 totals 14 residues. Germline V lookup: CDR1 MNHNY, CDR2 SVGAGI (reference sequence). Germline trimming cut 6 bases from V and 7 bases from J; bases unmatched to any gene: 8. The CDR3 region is CASRLGQGRQPQHF. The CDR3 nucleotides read TGTGCCAGCAGACTAGGACAGGGAAGGCAGCCCCAGCATTTT.